This TCR beta chain was identified during a study of cytomegalovirus exposure and HLA in healthy donors. This clone was seen a handful of times. No antigen is known for it. Primers for the PCR totalled 60 Vbeta and 13 Jbeta. Profiling relied on immunoSEQ multiplex PCR, and the TCRdb table lists in-frame clones only, not all of them. The repertoire consists of about 150,000 clones, with approximately 81% occurring once and the leading ten covering 1%. Study-wide results and caveats: Trimming of TCR beta V- and J-genes showed a link, identified in a later analysis, to a missense DCLRE1C variant.

At collection, donors were nominally healthy, but unrecorded immune exposures were probable. Trimming removed 3 bases at V and 9 bases at J, with 6 bases between. In germline, CDR1 is SGHTA, CDR2 FQGNSA. CDR3 length: 11 amino acids. The rearrangement links TRBV7-2 to TRBJ2-1; D is unclear. The TCR sequence derives from a boy aged 2-9 years in good health and CMV-seronegative. The material sequenced was PBMCs. The CDR3 bases are TGTGCCAGCAGCTTGTTCGGTGAGCAGTTCTTC. It encodes CASSLFGEQFF.